This T cell receptor beta chain is drawn from a study of T-cell memory formation after mild COVID-19. Study at large: The TCR clusters were mostly specific to one donor.

A word on this clonotype: Antigen: not known.

TCRdb redid the calling of the 5' RACE reads with MiXCR, one entry per CDR3 protein. The repertoire holds fewer than 650,000 distinct CDR3 sequences, with 15% to 20% as singletons. Study observations and caveats: The authors did not confirm SARS-CoV-2 specificity of second-wave clones peaking day 37.

From germline, CDR1 is SGHVS and CDR2 FQNEAQ. CDR3 size: 15 residues. V was clipped by 5 bases and J by 5 bases, with 18 bases between them. The chain employs TRBV7-8 and TRBJ2-5; D may be TRBD2 (5 bases). Sequencing was carried out using PBMCs or a T cell subset sorted from them (not recorded which). The sequence was obtained from an adult woman who had mild COVID-19 (a few samples of this study predate the infection). Cell type and time point are not known. The CDR3 nucleotides read TGTGCCAGCAGCGCCCGCTATTTTCCGGGGGAGACCCAGTACTTC. Amino acid sequence: CASSARYFPGETQYF.